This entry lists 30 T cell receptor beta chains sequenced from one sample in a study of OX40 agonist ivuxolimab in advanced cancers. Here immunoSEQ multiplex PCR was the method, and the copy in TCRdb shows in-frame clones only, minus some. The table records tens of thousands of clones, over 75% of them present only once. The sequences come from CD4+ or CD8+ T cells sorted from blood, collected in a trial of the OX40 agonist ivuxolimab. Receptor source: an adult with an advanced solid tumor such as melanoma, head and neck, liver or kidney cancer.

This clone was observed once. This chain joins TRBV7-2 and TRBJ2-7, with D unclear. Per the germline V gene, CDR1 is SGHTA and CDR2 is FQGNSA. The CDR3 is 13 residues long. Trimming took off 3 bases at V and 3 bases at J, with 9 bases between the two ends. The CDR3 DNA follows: TGTGCCAGCAGCTTTTCGGAGAGCTACGAGCAGTACTTC. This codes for CASSFSESYEQYF.

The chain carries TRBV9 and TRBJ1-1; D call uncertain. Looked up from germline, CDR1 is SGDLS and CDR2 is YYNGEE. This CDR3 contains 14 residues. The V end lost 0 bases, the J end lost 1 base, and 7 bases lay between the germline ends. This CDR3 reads CASSVEGKNTEAFF. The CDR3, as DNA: TGTGCCAGCAGCGTAGAGGGCAAGAACACTGAAGCTTTCTTT.

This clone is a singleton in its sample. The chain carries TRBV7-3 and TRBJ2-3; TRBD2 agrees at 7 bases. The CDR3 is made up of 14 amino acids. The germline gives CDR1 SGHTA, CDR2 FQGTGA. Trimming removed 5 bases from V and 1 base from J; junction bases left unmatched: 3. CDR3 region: CASSPTSGTDTQYF. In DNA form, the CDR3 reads TGTGCCAGCAGCCCTACTAGCGGCACAGATACGCAGTATTTT.

The CDR3, as DNA: TGTGCCAGCAGTTTATTACCCAATAGTGTCAATGAGCAGTTCTTC. Translated, it gives CASSLLPNSVNEQFF. This chain joins TRBV27 and TRBJ2-1; D not resolved. The V gene lost 1 base and the J gene lost 6 bases, with 13 bases spanning the gap. The CDR3 totals 15 residues. Germline CDR1 MNHEY, CDR2 SMNVEV (reference sequence).

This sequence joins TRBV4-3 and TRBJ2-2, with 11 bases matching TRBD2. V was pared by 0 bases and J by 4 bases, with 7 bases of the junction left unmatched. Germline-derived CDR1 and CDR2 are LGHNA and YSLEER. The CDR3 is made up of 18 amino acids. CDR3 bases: TGCGCCAGCAGCCAAGATCGCCCCGGGACTAGCGGCACCGGGGAGCTGTTTTTT. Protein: CASSQDRPGTSGTGELFF.

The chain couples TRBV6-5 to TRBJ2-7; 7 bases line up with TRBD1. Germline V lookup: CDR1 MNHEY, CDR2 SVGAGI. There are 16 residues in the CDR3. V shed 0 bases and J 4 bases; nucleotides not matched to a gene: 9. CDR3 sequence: CASSYSTGPNYYEQYF. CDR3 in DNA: TGTGCCAGCAGTTACTCGACAGGGCCCAATTATTACGAGCAGTACTTC.

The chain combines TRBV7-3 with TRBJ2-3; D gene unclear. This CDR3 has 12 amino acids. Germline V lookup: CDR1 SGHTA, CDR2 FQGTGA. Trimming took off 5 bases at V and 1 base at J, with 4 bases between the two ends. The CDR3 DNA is TGTGCCAGCAGCGGGGGCACAGATACGCAGTATTTT. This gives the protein CASSGGTDTQYF.

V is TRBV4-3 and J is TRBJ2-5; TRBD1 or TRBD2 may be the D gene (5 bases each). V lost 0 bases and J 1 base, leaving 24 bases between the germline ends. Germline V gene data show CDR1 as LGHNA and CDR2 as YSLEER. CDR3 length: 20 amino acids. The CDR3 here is CASSQDREFDRASFQETQYF. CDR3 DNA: TGCGCCAGCAGCCAAGATCGGGAATTTGACAGAGCAAGCTTCCAAGAGACCCAGTACTTC.

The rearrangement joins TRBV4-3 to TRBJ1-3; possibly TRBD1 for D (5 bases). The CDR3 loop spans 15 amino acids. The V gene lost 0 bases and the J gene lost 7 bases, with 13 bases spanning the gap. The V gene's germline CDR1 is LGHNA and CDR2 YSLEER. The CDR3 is CASSQDRVGVNTIYF. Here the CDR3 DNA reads TGCGCCAGCAGCCAAGACAGGGTTGGAGTCAACACCATATATTTT.

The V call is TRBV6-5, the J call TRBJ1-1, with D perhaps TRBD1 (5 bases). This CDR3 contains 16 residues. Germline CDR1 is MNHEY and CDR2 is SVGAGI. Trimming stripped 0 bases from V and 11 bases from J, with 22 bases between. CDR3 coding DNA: TGTGCCAGCAGTTACTCTGGGTTACGAGGGGACCTCACGGCTTTCTTT. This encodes CASSYSGLRGDLTAFF.

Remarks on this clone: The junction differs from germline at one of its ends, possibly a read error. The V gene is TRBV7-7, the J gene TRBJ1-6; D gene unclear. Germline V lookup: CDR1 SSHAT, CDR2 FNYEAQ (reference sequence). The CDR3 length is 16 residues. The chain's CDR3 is CASSPDRWEIDSPLHF. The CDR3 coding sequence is TGTGCTAGCAGCCCGGACCGGTGGGAAATAGATTCACCCCTCCACTTT. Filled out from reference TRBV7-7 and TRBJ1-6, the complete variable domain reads GAGVSQSPRYKVTKRGQDVTLRCDPISSHATLYWYQQALGQGPEFLTYFNYEAQPDKSGLPSDRFSAERPEGSISTLTIQRTEQRDSAMYRCASSPDRWEIDSPLHFGNGTRLTVT.

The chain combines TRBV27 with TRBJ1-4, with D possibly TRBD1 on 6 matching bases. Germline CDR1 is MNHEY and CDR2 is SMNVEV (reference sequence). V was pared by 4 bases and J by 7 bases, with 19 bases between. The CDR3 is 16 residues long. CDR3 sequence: CASSSLTQRRGEKLFF. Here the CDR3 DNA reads TGTGCCAGCAGTTCGCTTACCCAACGCAGGGGTGAAAAACTGTTTTTT.

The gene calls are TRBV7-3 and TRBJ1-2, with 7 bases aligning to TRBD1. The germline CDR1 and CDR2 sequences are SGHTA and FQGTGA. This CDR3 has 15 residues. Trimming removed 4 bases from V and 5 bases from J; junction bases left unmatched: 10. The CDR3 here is CASSSPGQKIYGYTF. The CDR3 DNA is TGTGCCAGCAGCTCACCGGGACAGAAAATATATGGCTACACCTTC.

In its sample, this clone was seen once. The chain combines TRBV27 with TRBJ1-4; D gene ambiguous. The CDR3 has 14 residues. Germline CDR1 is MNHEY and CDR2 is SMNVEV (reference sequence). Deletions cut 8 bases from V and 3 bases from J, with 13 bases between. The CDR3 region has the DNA TGTGCCAGCTCTAAGCAAGGAGCTAATGAAAAACTGTTTTTT. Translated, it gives CASSKQGANEKLFF.

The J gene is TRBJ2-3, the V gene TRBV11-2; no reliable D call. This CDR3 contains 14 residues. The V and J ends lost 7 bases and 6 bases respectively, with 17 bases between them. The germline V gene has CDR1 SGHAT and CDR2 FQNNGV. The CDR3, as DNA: TGTGCCAGCACTTCCCGCGTGGGGATCGATACGCAGTATTTT. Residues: CASTSRVGIDTQYF.

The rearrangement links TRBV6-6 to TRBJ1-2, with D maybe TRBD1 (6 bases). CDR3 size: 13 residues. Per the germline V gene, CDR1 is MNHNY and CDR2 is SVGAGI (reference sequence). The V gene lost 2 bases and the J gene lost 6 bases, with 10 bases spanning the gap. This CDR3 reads CASSYGGQNGYTF. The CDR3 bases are TGTGCCAGCAGTTACGGGGGCCAGAATGGCTACACCTTC.

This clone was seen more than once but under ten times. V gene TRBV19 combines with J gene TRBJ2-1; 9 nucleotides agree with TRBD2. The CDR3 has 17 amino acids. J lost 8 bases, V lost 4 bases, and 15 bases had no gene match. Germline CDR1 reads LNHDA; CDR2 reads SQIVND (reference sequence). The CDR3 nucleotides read TGTGCCAGTAGTAGTGGTTGGGTAGCGGGAGAGAGCCATGAGCAGTTCTTC. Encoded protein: CASSSGWVAGESHEQFF.

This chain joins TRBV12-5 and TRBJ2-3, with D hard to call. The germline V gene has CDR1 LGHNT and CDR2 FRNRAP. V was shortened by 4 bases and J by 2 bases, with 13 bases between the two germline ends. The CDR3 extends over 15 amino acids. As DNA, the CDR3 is TGTGCTAGTGGTTGTTTGACCTTACTCACAGATACGCAGTATTTT. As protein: CASGCLTLLTDTQYF.

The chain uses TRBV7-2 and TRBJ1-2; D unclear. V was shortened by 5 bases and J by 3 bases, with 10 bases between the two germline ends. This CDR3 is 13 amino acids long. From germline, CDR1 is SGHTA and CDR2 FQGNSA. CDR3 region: CASSVVTDYGYTF. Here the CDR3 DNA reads TGTGCCAGCAGCGTTGTTACTGACTATGGCTACACCTTC.

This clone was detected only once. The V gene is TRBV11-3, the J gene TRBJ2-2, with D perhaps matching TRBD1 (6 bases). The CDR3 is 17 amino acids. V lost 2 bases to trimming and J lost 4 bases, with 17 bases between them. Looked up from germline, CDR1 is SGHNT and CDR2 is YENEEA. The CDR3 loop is CASSLISGLGATGELFF. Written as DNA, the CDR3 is TGTGCCAGCAGCTTAATTTCCGGTCTGGGGGCCACCGGGGAGCTGTTTTTT.

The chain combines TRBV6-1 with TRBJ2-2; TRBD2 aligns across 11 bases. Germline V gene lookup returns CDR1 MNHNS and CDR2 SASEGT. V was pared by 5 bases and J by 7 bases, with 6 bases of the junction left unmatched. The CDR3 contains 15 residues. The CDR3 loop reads CASSRLAGGSGELFF. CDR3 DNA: TGTGCCAGCAGTCGGCTAGCGGGAGGTAGCGGGGAGCTGTTTTTT.

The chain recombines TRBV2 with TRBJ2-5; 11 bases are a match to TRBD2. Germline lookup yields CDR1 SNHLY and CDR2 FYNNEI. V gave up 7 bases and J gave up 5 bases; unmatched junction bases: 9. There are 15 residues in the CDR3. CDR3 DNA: TGTGCCAGCACGACTAGCGGGGATACCATCGAGACCCAGTACTTC. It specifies CASTTSGDTIETQYF.

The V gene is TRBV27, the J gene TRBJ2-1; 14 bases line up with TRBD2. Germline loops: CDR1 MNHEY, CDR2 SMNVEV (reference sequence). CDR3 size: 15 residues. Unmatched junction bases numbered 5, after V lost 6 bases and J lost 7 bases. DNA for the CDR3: TGTGCCAGCAGCCTGGGGACTAGCGGGAGTAATGAGCAGTTCTTC. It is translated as CASSLGTSGSNEQFF.

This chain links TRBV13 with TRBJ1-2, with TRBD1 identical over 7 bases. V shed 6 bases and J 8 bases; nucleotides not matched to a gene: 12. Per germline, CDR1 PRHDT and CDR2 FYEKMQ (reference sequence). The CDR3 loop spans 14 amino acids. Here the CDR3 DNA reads TGTGCCAGCAGGTCGGAGACAGGGCAAGGAGGCTACACCTTC. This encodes CASRSETGQGGYTF.

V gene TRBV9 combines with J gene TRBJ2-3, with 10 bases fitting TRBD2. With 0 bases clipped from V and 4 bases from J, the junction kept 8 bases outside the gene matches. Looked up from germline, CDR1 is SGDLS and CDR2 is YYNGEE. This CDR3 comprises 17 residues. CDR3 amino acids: CASSVDRSSGSSDTQYF. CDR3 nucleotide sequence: TGTGCCAGCAGCGTAGATCGGTCTAGCGGGAGCTCAGATACGCAGTATTTT.

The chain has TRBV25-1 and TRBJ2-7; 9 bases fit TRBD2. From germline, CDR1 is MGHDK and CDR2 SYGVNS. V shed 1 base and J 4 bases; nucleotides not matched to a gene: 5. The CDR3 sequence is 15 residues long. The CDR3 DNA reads TGTGCCAGCAGTGAATTTAGCGGGAGAACGTACGAGCAGTACTTC. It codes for CASSEFSGRTYEQYF.

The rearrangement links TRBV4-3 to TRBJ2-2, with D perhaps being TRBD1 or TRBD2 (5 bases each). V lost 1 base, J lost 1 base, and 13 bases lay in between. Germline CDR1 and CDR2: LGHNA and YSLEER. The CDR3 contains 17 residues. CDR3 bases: TGCGCCAGCAGCCAAGGGTGGGACCGGGGGAACACCGGGGAGCTGTTTTTT. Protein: CASSQGWDRGNTGELFF.

The CDR3 nucleotides read TGCGCCAGCAGTGAGAGCGGGAGCACAGATACGCAGTATTTT. It encodes CASSESGSTDTQYF. V usage is TRBV10-1 and J usage is TRBJ2-3; D perhaps matches TRBD2 (6 bases). V lost 2 bases to trimming and J lost 0 bases, with 6 bases between them. Germline CDR1 is WNHNN and CDR2 is SYGVQD (reference sequence). This CDR3 comprises 14 residues.

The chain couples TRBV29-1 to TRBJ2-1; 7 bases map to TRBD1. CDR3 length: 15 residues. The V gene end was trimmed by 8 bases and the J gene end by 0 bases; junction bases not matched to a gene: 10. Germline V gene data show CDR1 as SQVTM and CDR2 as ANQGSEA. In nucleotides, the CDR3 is TGCAGCTTTAGAGGGGGCCCCAGCTCCTACAATGAGCAGTTCTTC. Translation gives CSFRGGPSSYNEQFF.

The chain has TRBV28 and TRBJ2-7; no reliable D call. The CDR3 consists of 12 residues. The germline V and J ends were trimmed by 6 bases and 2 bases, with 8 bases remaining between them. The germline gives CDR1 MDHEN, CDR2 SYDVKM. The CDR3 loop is CASSHDTYEQYF. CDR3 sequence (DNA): TGTGCCAGCAGCCATGACACCTACGAGCAGTACTTC.